These 10 T cell receptor beta chains originate from one sample sequenced in a study of blood T cell repertoires in COVID-19. TCRdb's table, derived via immunoSEQ multiplex PCR, lists solely in-frame clones and lacks some. The sample shows a few hundred thousand clones, roughly 85% of them seen only once. The sequenced sample was peripheral blood. These receptors were obtained from a woman younger than 30 with acute or convalescent COVID-19.

The gene calls are TRBV15 and TRBJ1-2; TRBD1 matches at 7 bases. The CDR3 covers 16 residues. Germline loops: CDR1 LNHNV, CDR2 YYDKDF (reference sequence). Losses at the gene ends were 3 bases for V and 7 bases for J; bases not matched to a gene: 14. The CDR3 is CATSSQTTRGVRGYTF. Written as DNA, the CDR3 is TGTGCCACCAGCAGCCAAACGACCAGGGGGGTTCGTGGCTACACCTTC.

This rearrangement joins TRBV2 to TRBJ1-2; tentatively, D is TRBD1 (6 bases). The V gene lost 8 bases and the J gene lost 7 bases, with 17 bases spanning the gap. CDR1 is SNHLY and CDR2 is FYNNEI in the germline V gene. The CDR3 is 13 amino acids. The DNA of the CDR3 is TGTGCCAGCCAACAGGGTATGACTCGTGGCTACACCTTC. The encoded protein is CASQQGMTRGYTF.

The genes are TRBV15 and TRBJ1-1; tentative D call: TRBD1 (6 bases). In germline, CDR1 is LNHNV, CDR2 YYDKDF (reference sequence). This CDR3 has 15 residues. The V end was cut by 10 bases, the J end by 3 bases, with 21 bases between. CDR3 coding DNA: TGTGCCATAGCGTCAGGGGCCGCTGGATACACTGAAGCTTTCTTT. Protein: CAIASGAAGYTEAFF. Drawing the rest from reference TRBV15 and TRBJ1-1, the complete variable domain is DAMVIQNPRYQVTQFGKPVTLSCSQTLNHNVMYWYQQKSSQAPKLLFHYYDKDFNNEADTPDNFQSRRPNTSFCFLDIRSPGLGDTAMYLCAIASGAAGYTEAFFGQGTRLTVV.

V is TRBV10-1 and J is TRBJ2-3; TRBD2 aligns across 7 bases. CDR1 and CDR2 from the germline V gene are WNHNN and SYGVQD (reference sequence). With 3 bases clipped from V and 6 bases from J, the junction kept 12 bases outside the gene matches. This CDR3 has 16 residues. CDR3 nucleotides: TGCGCCAGCAGTGACCCTCGAGGGACTACGAGGGATACGCAGTATTTT. This codes for CASSDPRGTTRDTQYF.

The gene calls are TRBV28 and TRBJ2-7; the match to TRBD2 covers 8 bases. Germline values: CDR1 MDHEN, CDR2 SYDVKM. CDR3 length: 15 residues. The V segment lost 6 bases and the J segment 1 base; nucleotides outside the gene matches: 8. The CDR3 DNA sequence: TGTGCCAGCAGCCCGTTACTAGCGGCATCCTACGAGCAGTACTTC. This sequence encodes CASSPLLAASYEQYF.

The CDR3 spells CASSDRGGYTF. The CDR3 bases are TGTGCCAGCAGCGACAGGGGAGGCTACACCTTC. This chain connects TRBV9 to TRBJ1-2; 7 bases are a match to TRBD1. The ends lost 3 bases at V and 8 bases at J; junction bases unmatched: 1. The germline CDR1 and CDR2 sequences are SGDLS and YYNGEE. The CDR3 loop spans 11 amino acids.

The genes are TRBV11-2 and TRBJ2-7, with D hard to call. The V gene's germline CDR1 is SGHAT and CDR2 FQNNGV. V dropped 4 bases and J dropped 1 base, with 14 bases sitting between them. CDR3 length: 15 residues. The CDR3, as DNA: TGTGCCAGCAGCTCCCTCAGCGCTATTTCCTACGAGCAGTACTTC. This codes for CASSSLSAISYEQYF.

The chain recombines TRBV3-1 (or the pseudogene TRBV3-2) with TRBJ2-6, with 8 bases identical to TRBD1. CDR1 is LGHDT and CDR2 is YNNKEL in the germline V gene (reference sequence). Germline trimming cut 1 base from V and 2 bases from J; bases unmatched to any gene: 7. This CDR3 spans 18 amino acids. The CDR3 sequence: CASSQGGQGLAGANVLTF. CDR3 DNA sequence: TGTGCCAGCAGCCAAGGAGGACAGGGTCTGGCTGGGGCCAACGTCCTGACTTTC.

V is TRBV28 and J is TRBJ2-7; the D gene is possibly TRBD2 (6 bases). The V end was cut by 4 bases, the J end by 3 bases, with 13 bases between. Germline-derived CDR1 and CDR2 are MDHEN and SYDVKM. The CDR3 sequence is 14 residues long. In DNA form, the CDR3 reads TGTGCCAGCAGTTCCCGGGGGAATTACTACGAGCAGTACTTC. Protein sequence: CASSSRGNYYEQYF.

This clone was counted a few times. This sequence joins TRBV7-2 and TRBJ1-2; no firm D call. The CDR3 is 15 residues long. Germline values: CDR1 SGHTA, CDR2 FQGNSA. The V end was cut by 1 base, the J end by 1 base, with 10 bases between. The chain's CDR3 is CASSLVAASNYGYTF. Written as DNA, the CDR3 is TGTGCCAGCAGCTTAGTGGCGGCCAGTAACTATGGCTACACCTTC.